This T cell receptor beta chain was recorded in a study of technical replicates of blood from four donors. The protocol was immunoSEQ multiplex PCR, while the TCRdb copy is restricted to in-frame clones and leaves out a portion. The table lists 60,000 to 90,000 clones, around nine tenths of them singletons. Looked up from germline, CDR1 is SEHNR and CDR2 is FQNEAQ (reference sequence). The CDR3 has 17 amino acids. Trimming removed 5 bases from V and 0 bases from J, with 19 bases in between. The sequenced sample was T cells isolated from PBMCs. The chain has TRBV7-9 and TRBJ1-1; D is possibly TRBD1 (6 bases). This clonotype was obtained from a human donor in good health. The CDR3 DNA reads as TGTGCCAGCAGCCCCTTCTTAGGCGGGGGCATGAACACTGAAGCTTTCTTT. Translation: CASSPFLGGGMNTEAFF.